A single sample gave rise to the 17 T cell receptor beta chains below, sequenced in a study of breast tumors, draining lymph nodes, adjacent tissues (TCRdb year 2016). Lymph node samples came from the axillary draining lymph nodes of breast cancer patients. Receptors were amplified or captured by multiplex PCR. The data were produced on an Illumina HiSeq 2000. TCRdb ran its own pipeline on the public reads, namely fastp trimming at Q25 and MiXCR clone calling, and kept in-frame beta chains. Entries are consolidated by CDR3 protein sequence, retaining the most common genes and DNA. Across this sample there are under 300,000 distinct CDR3 sequences, with roughly a third seen only once. The top ten constitute about 3.9% of the sample. The sequenced sample consisted of axillary lymph node tissue. These receptor sequences come from a female donor with breast cancer. Some clones in this sample may be carry-over from other donors' samples.

The chain uses TRBV9 and TRBJ2-2; 8 bases match TRBD1. The V and J ends lost 4 bases and 8 bases, in that order; junction bases with no gene match: 16. The CDR3 has 17 amino acids. CDR1 and CDR2 from the germline V gene are SGDLS and YYNGEE. In nucleotides, the CDR3 is TGTGCCAGCAGCCAGCCGGGCGGGACAGGCAAGCCGGGGGAGCTGTTTTTT. This gives the protein CASSQPGGTGKPGELFF.

This clonotype appeared a few times. Given a much more abundant clone one base away, this may be a read error. The rearrangement links TRBV7-3 to TRBJ2-5; a weak D match, TRBD1 (6 bases). The CDR3 spans 15 residues. The germline CDR1 and CDR2 sequences are SGHTA and FQGTGA. For the CDR3, the DNA is TGTGCCAGCAGCTTACCAGCAGGACAGAAAGAGACCCAGCACTTC. Encoded protein: CASSLPAGQKETQHF.

Many counts were recorded for this clonotype. This sequence joins TRBV6-5 and TRBJ2-1; 7 bases map to TRBD2. V gave up 8 bases and J gave up 3 bases; unmatched junction bases: 10. Germline V gives CDR1 MNHEY, CDR2 SVGAGI. The CDR3 runs 15 residues. CDR3 loop: CASSPSGPHYNEQFF. CDR3 bases: TGTGCCAGCTCCCCTAGCGGACCGCACTACAATGAGCAGTTCTTC.

The V and J genes are TRBV3-1 and TRBJ1-6; 7 bases fit TRBD1. Germline CDR1 and CDR2: LGHDT and YNNKEL (reference sequence). The CDR3 runs to 14 residues. V was clipped by 6 bases and J by 14 bases; unmatched bases: 13. CDR3 sequence: CASRGGGQSATLHF. CDR3 DNA: TGTGCCAGCAGAGGGGGGGGACAGAGTGCAACCCTCCACTTT.

In regard to this clonotype: A much larger clone differs by one base, so this may be a read error. J is TRBJ2-7 and V is TRBV11-2; 12 bases fit TRBD2. Germline lookup yields CDR1 SGHAT and CDR2 FQNNGV. The CDR3 has 19 residues. The CDR3 reads CASSLGLGTSGRISYGQYF. CDR3 DNA: TGTGCCAGCAGCTTAGGACTTGGGACTAGCGGGCGGATCTCCTACGGGCAGTACTTC.

The chain employs TRBV5-6 and TRBJ1-6; TRBD1 aligns across 8 bases. V was pared by 0 bases and J by 7 bases, with 9 bases of the junction left unmatched. Per germline, CDR1 SGHDT and CDR2 YYEEEE. This CDR3 spans 17 amino acids. The CDR3 loop reads CASSLVRQGAENSPLHF. The CDR3 nucleotides are TGTGCCAGCAGCTTGGTCCGGCAGGGGGCAGAAAATTCACCCCTCCACTTT.

The chain carries TRBV24-1 and TRBJ2-1, with 8 bases identical to TRBD1. Trimming at V came to 3 bases and at J to 9 bases, leaving 9 bases not matched to a gene. The CDR3 has 15 residues. CDR1 is KGHDR and CDR2 is SFDVKD in the germline V gene. The CDR3 reads CATSDSRTGTSEQFF. Here the CDR3 DNA reads TGTGCCACCAGTGATAGTCGGACAGGGACCAGTGAGCAGTTCTTC.

This sequence joins TRBV5-1 and TRBJ2-3; 7 bases map to TRBD1. This CDR3 spans 13 amino acids. Losses at the gene ends were 0 bases for V and 12 bases for J; bases not matched to a gene: 7. Germline V gene lookup returns CDR1 SGHRS and CDR2 YFSETQ. DNA for the CDR3: TGCGCCAGCAGCTTGGACAGGGGAGAATGCCAGTATTTT. Its protein is CASSLDRGECQYF. Full variable domain (missing parts from reference TRBV5-1 and TRBJ2-3): KAGVTQTPRYLIKTRGQQVTLSCSPISGHRSVSWYQQTPGQGLQFLFEYFSETQRNKGNFPGRFSGRQFSNSRSEMNVSTLELGDSALYLCASSLDRGECQYFGPGTRLTVL.

Concerning this clonotype itself: A much more abundant neighbour one base away suggests this may be a read error. J is TRBJ2-2 and V is TRBV5-8, with D tentatively TRBD1 (6 bases). The CDR3 length is 14 residues. The V gene lost 3 bases and the J gene lost 5 bases, with 11 bases spanning the gap. Per the germline V gene, CDR1 is SGHTS and CDR2 is YDEGEE. The CDR3 sequence is CASSSVQGTGELFF. As DNA, the CDR3 is TGTGCCAGCAGCTCGGTACAGGGAACCGGGGAGCTGTTTTTT.

This clonotype was detected ten times or more. The gene calls are TRBV10-2 and TRBJ2-5, with 7 nucleotides matching TRBD2. Losses at the gene ends were 3 bases for V and 4 bases for J; bases not matched to a gene: 11. The germline CDR1 and CDR2 sequences are WSHSY and SAAADI. This CDR3 region has 16 residues. The CDR3 loop is CASSDRSGIEGETQYF. The CDR3 region has the DNA TGCGCCAGCAGTGATCGGAGCGGGATCGAGGGAGAGACCCAGTACTTC.

This clonotype occurred many times. A much larger clone is a single base away; this may be a read error. V is TRBV6-1 and J is TRBJ1-6, with D possibly matching TRBD1 (5 bases). Germline V gene lookup returns CDR1 MNHNS and CDR2 SASEGT. The CDR3 covers 14 residues. V was cut by 5 bases and J by 5 bases, with 10 bases left in between. CDR3 sequence (DNA): TGTGCCAGCAGTCGGGGAGGGGATAATTCACCCCTCCACTTT. Translated, it gives CASSRGGDNSPLHF.

This clonotype showed up just a few times. Because the CDR3 is missing its conserved closing phenylalanine or tryptophan, this is likely a read error. The chain uses TRBV19 and TRBJ2-1, with a possible D match to TRBD1 (7 bases). Germline CDR1 is LNHDA and CDR2 is SQIVND (reference sequence). V lost 6 bases and J 6 bases, leaving 21 bases between the germline ends. The CDR3 contains 16 residues. As DNA, the CDR3 is TGTGCCAGTAGCAAGGGACAGATCGGGACTTCCAATGAGCAGTTCTCC. Its protein is CASSKGQIGTSNEQFS.

This clonotype was recorded many times. This chain joins TRBV7-2 and TRBJ2-7; no firm D call. CDR3 length equals 11 residues. Germline CDR1 reads SGHTA; CDR2 reads FQGNSA. The V gene lost 7 bases and the J gene lost 1 base, with 5 bases spanning the gap. The CDR3, as DNA: TGTGCCAGCACCTCTTCCTACGAGCAGTACTTC. Translated, it gives CASTSSYEQYF.

The rearrangement links TRBV24-1 to TRBJ2-1, with 9 bases fitting TRBD1. V lost 12 bases, J lost 9 bases, and 5 bases stayed unmatched. Germline V gene data show CDR1 as KGHDR and CDR2 as SFDVKD. The CDR3 contains 11 residues. CDR3 in amino acids: CASGTGTEQFF. The CDR3 region has the DNA TGTGCCTCCGGGACAGGGACTGAGCAGTTCTTC.

The sample holds a few counts of this clonotype. This sequence joins TRBV6-5 and TRBJ2-2, with TRBD1 as a possible D gene (6 bases). Looked up from germline, CDR1 is MNHEY and CDR2 is SVGAGI. Trimming removed 5 bases from V and 2 bases from J, with 12 bases in between. The CDR3 sequence is 15 residues long. The CDR3 region has the DNA TGTGCCAGCAGTGGCAACAGGGTAAACACCGGGGAGCTGTTTTTT. Residues: CASSGNRVNTGELFF.

This clonotype was recorded once. V and J are TRBV5-1 and TRBJ1-4, with D perhaps TRBD1 (6 bases). The CDR3 has 14 amino acids. In germline, CDR1 is SGHRS, CDR2 YFSETQ. Trimming left V 4 bases short and J 5 bases short, with 12 bases between. The CDR3 sequence: CASSEGDSNEKLFF. As DNA, the CDR3 is TGCGCCAGCAGCGAGGGGGATTCAAATGAAAAACTGTTTTTT.

This clonotype was counted between two and nine times. The V gene is TRBV11-3, the J gene TRBJ1-1, with 7 bases that match TRBD1. Germline CDR1 SGHNT, CDR2 YENEEA. The J segment lost 4 bases and the V segment lost 5 bases, leaving 10 bases of the junction unmatched. The CDR3 is made up of 15 amino acids. This CDR3 is CASSPSTTGLTEAFF. CDR3 DNA sequence: TGTGCCAGCAGCCCTAGCACGACAGGGCTCACTGAAGCTTTCTTT.